The present T cell receptor (beta chain) was sequenced within a study of shared clonotypes between healthy human individuals. Germline CDR1 LNHNV, CDR2 YYDKDF (reference sequence). Trimming cost V 2 bases and J 4 bases; bases outside gene matches: 9. There are 16 residues in the CDR3. Overall study findings and caveats: Sorted-subset sequencing, rarefaction showed, was incomplete despite large depth.

Concerning this clone: Its antigen is undetermined.

The protocol was immunoSEQ multiplex PCR, while the TCRdb copy is restricted to in-frame clones and leaves out a portion. The sample contains under 550,000 clones, 96% of which appear only once. The material sequenced was naive CD4+ T cells sorted from blood. Subset: CD45RA+ positively selected. The chain has TRBV15 and TRBJ2-3; 7 bases agree with TRBD2. The receptor was isolated from a woman in her twenties or thirties in good health. The CDR3: CATSRSSGTLSDTQYF. As DNA, the CDR3 is TGTGCCACCAGCAGATCGAGCGGGACCTTGTCAGATACGCAGTATTTT.